This T cell receptor (beta chain) was retrieved from a study of monozygotic twins with inflammatory bowel disease (dated by TCRdb to about 2019). For the study in its entirety: The full study comprised about 28 monozygotic twin pairs: nine German pairs (four IBD-concordant, five IBD-discordant) and 19 IBD-discordant Danish pairs. The search for disease-associated traits relied mainly on comparing, within discordant pairs, IBD patients with their genetically identical healthy co-twins. Each individual had, on average, about 151 000 unique TCRalpha sequences and 181 000 unique TCRbeta sequences available for analysis. Overall results and qualifications from the work: Different T cell subtypes could not be distinguished in the analysis. IBD patients shared fewer clonotypes with other individuals than healthy twins did, most markedly in patients showing signs of disease activity. Repertoire similarity did not differ between concordant and discordant twins, possibly due to limited statistical power. The results gave no support for a single strong signal or clonotype linked to IBD. IBD patients had lower TCRbeta repertoire diversity, measured by the inverse Simpson index, than their healthy co-twins. Because patients were on differing immunosuppressive treatments, the repertoires may have picked up extra background noise and inter-individual variability.

From its cysteine to its phenylalanine, the CDR3 spans 13 amino acids. No DNA is recorded. Per the germline V gene, MNHNS is the CDR1 and SASEGT is the CDR2. The library was prepared using 5' RACE. The input for every TCR library was roughly 4,000 ng of total RNA. For each sample, cDNA was synthesized in eight separate reactions using SMARTScribe reverse transcriptase. During cDNA synthesis, template switching introduced unique molecular identifiers that contained a 6-nucleotide sample barcode. TCRalpha and TCRbeta cDNA was amplified by two nested PCRs of roughly 16 and 10 cycles, with bead purification after each PCR. Before amplification, the cDNA was treated with uracil DNA-glycosylase and purified using the QIAquick PCR purification kit. In the second PCR, Illumina TruSeq-compatible adapters and sample-specific barcodes were added. TapeStation and Qubit were used to check library quality and concentration, and 5 ng of each library went into the pool. Sequencing of pooled libraries was carried out on an Illumina HiSeq2500 single-index Rapid Run using 2 x 100 bp reads and custom sequencing primers. The paper's processing steps were these. PCR and sequencing errors were corrected by UMI-based consensus assembly using MiGEC version 1.2.6. V(D)J alignment, clonotype assembly and CDR3 extraction were performed with MiXCR version 2.1.1. To normalise gene usage, clonotype sharing and MAIT/NKT TCR abundance, the top 1000, 10 000 and 20 000 clonotypes in each sample were analysed. Diversity was computed as the inverse Simpson index with the vegan R package after downsampling to 27 000 UMIs. Paired Mann-Whitney U tests were applied to discordant twin pairs, and Benjamini-Hochberg correction was used for multiple testing. The reads were reprocessed in TCRdb, with one entry per CDR3 protein sequence and no accompanying DNA. These V and J calls are TCRdb output, not the study's own analysis. The table for this sample shows about 200,000 distinct CDR3 sequences. The ten largest clones represent around 7.7% of the sample.

From each donor, an approximately 2.4 ml peripheral blood sample was collected into PAXgene tubes and kept at -80 degrees C. Total RNA was isolated from whole blood with the PAXgene blood miRNA kit on an automated QIAcube, without T cell sorting. Peripheral blood from monozygotic twin pairs concordant or discordant for inflammatory bowel disease was subjected to deep TCRalpha and TCRbeta repertoire profiling with unique molecular barcoding. Smoking habits were recorded for all twin pairs, and each individual was classified as a current, former or never smoker. Notes on this clonotype: Its specific antigen is unknown.

The sequenced sample consisted of blood. The source of this sequence is a human donor with ulcerative colitis or Crohn's disease, or a healthy co-twin of an affected twin (not recorded which). The receptor chain draws on TRBV6-1 and TRBJ1-2. The CDR3 has the sequence CASSERREYGYTF.